These T cell receptor beta chains were read from a single sample in a study of CD8 T cells in Susac syndrome. TCRdb reprocessed the immunoSEQ multiplex PCR reads with MiXCR, giving one entry per CDR3 protein. The data contain roughly 120,000 distinct CDR3 sequences, around 92% of them singletons. The sample was CD4+ T cells from PBMCs. The receptors shown here come from a human donor with multiple sclerosis. Both conserved end residues are part of each CDR3. A D gene is named only where the DNA matches it firmly. Clone sizes are given selectively: once, few, many, or a class where the clone is expanded.

clone_size	d_call	v_call	cdr3_length	j_call	cdr3_aa	cdr3_nt
-	TRBD2	TRBV9	16	TRBJ2-5	CASSPGGGGGKETQYF	TGTGCCAGCAGCCCCGGCGGGGGAGGAGGGAAAGAGACCCAGTACTTC
few	-	TRBV18	13	TRBJ2-3	CASSLSSTDTQYF	TGTGCCAGCTCGCTCTCTAGCACAGATACGCAGTATTTT
-	-	TRBV15	13	TRBJ1-1	CATSRDRETTAFF	TGTGCCACCAGCAGAGATAGAGAGACAACGGCTTTCTTT
-	-	TRBV5-1	14	TRBJ2-1	CASTVYRVRDEQFF	TGCGCCAGTACAGTTTACAGGGTGAGGGATGAGCAGTTCTTC
-	-	TRBV9	15	TRBJ1-4	CASSPHDSGSEKLFF	TGTGCCAGCAGCCCGCACGATTCCGGATCCGAAAAACTGTTTTTT
few	-	TRBV7-9	14	TRBJ1-4	CASSLQATNEKLFF	TGTGCCAGCAGCTTACAGGCAACTAATGAAAAACTGTTTTTT
once	-	TRBV5-1	15	TRBJ2-5	CASIRGEGRQETQYF	TGCGCCAGCATAAGGGGGGAGGGTCGGCAAGAGACCCAGTACTTC
-	-	TRBV2	11	TRBJ2-3	CASRGMWAQYF	TGTGCCAGCAGGGGAATGTGGGCGCAGTATTTT
-	-	TRBV4-1	14	TRBJ1-2	CASSQDRTVYGYTF	TGCGCCAGCAGCCAAGATAGAACAGTCTATGGCTACACCTTC
-	-	TRBV7-2	14	TRBJ1-5	CASSLFGLDQPQHF	TGTGCCAGCAGCTTATTTGGGCTTGATCAGCCCCAGCATTTT
-	TRBD2	TRBV7-3	15	TRBJ2-5	CASSPLAGGGETQYF	TGTGCCAGCAGTCCGCTAGCGGGGGGCGGAGAGACCCAGTACTTC
-	TRBD2	TRBV4-2	17	TRBJ2-7	CASSQAALAGGHYEQYF	TGTGCCAGCAGCCAGGCCGCCCTAGCGGGGGGCCACTACGAGCAGTACTTC
-	-	TRBV20-1	15	TRBJ2-7	CSARASRGTMDEQYF	TGCAGTGCTAGAGCCTCTCGGGGTACTATGGACGAGCAGTACTTC
-	TRBD1	TRBV28	15	TRBJ2-7	CASSLGATGPYEQYF	TGTGCCAGCAGTTTAGGCGCGACAGGGCCCTACGAGCAGTACTTC
-	TRBD2	TRBV9	16	TRBJ2-1	CASSPYSGAGRNEQFF	TGTGCCAGCAGCCCATATAGCGGGGCCGGGAGGAATGAGCAGTTCTTC
-	TRBD2	TRBV29-1	13	TRBJ2-2	CSVGSGSTGELFF	TGCAGCGTTGGGAGCGGGAGCACCGGGGAGCTGTTTTTT
-	-	TRBV20-1	14	TRBJ2-1	CSAPDPMGANEQFF	TGCAGTGCCCCAGACCCGATGGGGGCCAATGAGCAGTTCTTC
-	-	TRBV4-3	13	TRBJ2-7	CASSQETALEQYF	TGCGCCAGCAGCCAAGAAACAGCCCTCGAGCAGTACTTC
once	-	TRBV7-9	14	TRBJ2-5	CASPSGLDSETQYF	TGTGCCAGCCCCTCGGGACTGGATTCGGAGACCCAGTACTTC
-	TRBD1	TRBV5-1	14	TRBJ1-1	CASSFDRGRTEAFF	TGCGCCAGCAGCTTTGACAGGGGGCGTACTGAAGCTTTCTTT
-	TRBD1	TRBV20-1	13	TRBJ1-5	CSAGAGGSQPQHF	TGCAGTGCTGGTGCAGGGGGCAGTCAGCCCCAGCATTTT
-	TRBD2	TRBV27	19	TRBJ2-6	CASSPQLAGGPGGANVLTF	TGTGCCAGCAGTCCTCAACTAGCGGGGGGGCCAGGTGGGGCCAACGTCCTGACTTTC
-	TRBD1	TRBV29-1	11	TRBJ2-3	CSVWDRPTQYF	TGCAGCGTTTGGGACAGGCCGACGCAGTATTTT
-	-	TRBV19	14	TRBJ1-2	CASSLAGPNYGYTF	TGTGCCAGTAGCCTCGCAGGGCCCAACTATGGCTACACCTTC
few	-	TRBV5-6	15	TRBJ2-6	CASSLLSSGANVLTF	TGTGCCAGCAGCTTGTTGAGTTCTGGGGCCAACGTCCTGACTTTC